The rows below give T cell receptor beta chains drawn from one sample of a study of Ad26.COV2.S vaccination and SARS-CoV-2 variants. Data came from immunoSEQ multiplex PCR; TCRdb stores just in-frame clones and leaves some out. The data hold fewer than 600,000 clones, with 89% observed a single time. Sequencing was performed on peripheral blood, taken in a trial of Ad26.COV2.S vaccine versus placebo. The origin of the receptors is a person between 18 and 65 years old who received the Ad26.COV2.S COVID-19 vaccine or a placebo. Both conserved end residues are part of each CDR3. The D gene is left open where the match is weak. Not all rows give a size; the values are once, few, many and, for expanded clones, a class.

V gene	J gene	D gene	clone size	CDR3 protein	CDR3 DNA
TRBV11-2	TRBJ1-2	TRBD1	-	CASSRDRPDSNYGYTF	TGTGCCAGCAGCCGGGACAGACCAGACAGTAACTATGGCTACACCTTC
TRBV30	TRBJ2-7	TRBD2	-	CAWSLSSGWTYEQYF	TGTGCCTGGAGTCTCTCTAGCGGGTGGACCTACGAGCAGTACTTC
TRBV27	TRBJ1-2	TRBD1	-	CASSHTRQGLYGYTF	TGTGCCAGCAGTCACACCCGACAGGGCCTCTATGGCTACACCTTC
TRBV11-2	TRBJ1-5	-	few	CASSSTVGVKYQPQHF	TGTGCCAGCAGCTCAACCGTGGGGGTGAAGTATCAGCCCCAGCATTTT
TRBV6-2/TRBV6-3	TRBJ2-5	TRBD1	once	CASSYSNRGQETQYF	TGTGCCAGCAGTTACTCGAACAGGGGCCAAGAGACCCAGTACTTC
TRBV7-3	TRBJ2-1	TRBD2	-	CASSQLAGVGNEQFF	TGTGCCAGCAGCCAACTAGCGGGAGTAGGGAATGAGCAGTTCTTC
TRBV18	TRBJ2-1	-	few	CASSPLSARNNEQFF	TGTGCCAGCTCACCACTTTCAGCCCGCAACAATGAGCAGTTCTTC
TRBV6-1	TRBJ1-6	-	-	CASSEDQGSSPLHF	TGTGCCAGCAGTGAGGACCAAGGGAGCTCACCCCTCCACTTT
TRBV7-9	TRBJ1-1	-	-	CASTAFGLNTEAFF	TGTGCCAGCACCGCATTCGGGTTGAACACTGAAGCTTTCTTT
TRBV6-2/TRBV6-3	TRBJ2-3	TRBD2	-	CASSLRKLAVGGTDTQYF	TGTGCCAGCAGTCTCCGAAAACTAGCGGTGGGGGGCACAGATACGCAGTATTTT
TRBV6-5	TRBJ1-3	-	-	CASSYGRASGNTIYF	TGTGCCAGCAGTTACGGCCGGGCTTCTGGAAACACCATATATTTT
TRBV5-1	TRBJ1-4	-	-	CASSLERGATNEKLFF	TGCGCCAGCAGCTTGGAACGGGGAGCAACTAATGAAAAACTGTTTTTT
TRBV28	TRBJ1-1	-	-	CASRTFDMNTEAFF	TGTGCCAGCAGGACCTTCGACATGAACACTGAAGCTTTCTTT
TRBV4-1	TRBJ2-5	-	-	CASSVTRRETQYF	TGCGCCAGCAGTGTTACTAGGAGAGAGACCCAGTACTTC
TRBV5-5	TRBJ2-7	TRBD2	once	CASSPTITTAGAYEQYF	TGTGCCAGCAGCCCTACAATTACGACAGCGGGGGCTTACGAGCAGTACTTC
TRBV3-1/TRBV3-2	TRBJ1-6	-	few	CASSQANSPLHF	TGTGCCAGCAGCCAGGCCAATTCACCCCTCCACTTT
TRBV4-3	TRBJ2-5	-	-	CASSQERGVETQYF	TGCGCCAGCAGCCAAGAAAGGGGAGTAGAGACCCAGTACTTC
TRBV9	TRBJ2-1	TRBD1	-	CASSVGPGGWNEQFF	TGTGCCAGCAGCGTAGGCCCAGGGGGCTGGAATGAGCAGTTCTTC
TRBV18	TRBJ2-5	TRBD2	-	CASSPTGGRRETQYF	TGTGCCAGCTCACCAACGGGGGGACGGAGAGAGACCCAGTACTTC
TRBV10-2	TRBJ2-7	TRBD1	once	CASNRLGQGAGEQYF	TGCGCCAGCAACCGACTGGGACAGGGGGCGGGCGAGCAGTACTTC
TRBV5-4	TRBJ2-7	-	-	CASSPHAAGLDEQYF	TGTGCCAGCAGCCCTCATGCGGCAGGGCTCGACGAGCAGTACTTC
TRBV5-4	TRBJ1-1	TRBD1	once	CASSKSWTGLNTEAFF	TGTGCCAGCAGCAAATCTTGGACAGGACTGAACACTGAAGCTTTCTTT
TRBV28	TRBJ1-1	-	-	CASSLRGDLRAFF	TGTGCCAGCAGTTTAAGGGGGGACCTTCGAGCTTTCTTT
TRBV29-1	TRBJ2-1	TRBD2	once	CSLISGSLYEQFF	TGCAGCTTGATAAGCGGGAGCCTCTATGAGCAGTTCTTC
TRBV5-1	TRBJ2-2	-	-	CASSLEPHLTGELFF	TGCGCCAGCAGCTTGGAGCCGCATTTGACCGGGGAGCTGTTTTTT
TRBV6-5	TRBJ2-2	-	-	CASSFAANTGELFF	TGTGCCAGCAGTTTCGCAGCGAACACCGGGGAGCTGTTTTTT
TRBV18	TRBJ2-7	-	-	CASSPPSGLSYEQYF	TGTGCCAGCTCACCACCGTCGGGACTCTCCTACGAGCAGTACTTC
TRBV14	TRBJ1-1	-	-	CASSHLARTEAFF	TGTGCCAGCAGCCATTTGGCGAGGACTGAAGCTTTCTTT
TRBV29-1	TRBJ1-1	-	-	CSVGFTGVGNTEAFF	TGCAGCGTTGGATTCACAGGCGTTGGGAACACTGAAGCTTTCTTT
TRBV6-2/TRBV6-3	TRBJ1-2	-	-	CASSYPPGQVGYGYTF	TGTGCCAGCAGTTACCCCCCCGGCCAAGTGGGGTATGGCTACACCTTC
TRBV3-1/TRBV3-2	TRBJ2-2	TRBD1	-	CASSQTGVTGELFF	TGTGCCAGCAGCCAAACAGGGGTAACCGGGGAGCTGTTTTTT
TRBV18	TRBJ1-2	-	-	CASSPPYSRYGYTF	TGTGCCAGCTCACCACCGTACAGCCGCTATGGCTACACCTTC
TRBV5-5	TRBJ2-3	-	-	CASSLVFRGTPTDTQYF	TGTGCCAGCAGCTTGGTTTTTAGGGGAACACCGACAGATACGCAGTATTTT
TRBV6-6	TRBJ2-5	TRBD2	-	CASSGTSRVGETQYF	TGTGCCAGCAGTGGGACTAGCCGGGTGGGGGAGACCCAGTACTTC
TRBV7-9	TRBJ2-2	-	-	CASSYGPTGELFF	TGTGCCAGCAGCTACGGGCCTACCGGGGAGCTGTTTTTT
TRBV15	TRBJ1-2	-	-	CATSREGLGYGYTF	TGTGCCACCAGCAGAGAGGGTCTAGGGTATGGCTACACCTTC
TRBV5-6	TRBJ2-1	TRBD1	-	CASSLDDRGVMYNEQFF	TGTGCCAGCAGCTTGGATGACAGGGGCGTTATGTACAATGAGCAGTTCTTC
TRBV7-9	TRBJ2-2	-	-	CASSSSGVGELFF	TGTGCCAGCAGCTCCTCAGGGGTCGGGGAGCTGTTTTTT
TRBV2	TRBJ1-4	TRBD1	-	CASGTGGKSNEKLFF	TGTGCCAGCGGGACAGGGGGTAAAAGTAATGAAAAACTGTTTTTT
TRBV25-1	TRBJ2-7	-	-	CATLWGYEQYF	TGTGCCACCTTGTGGGGCTACGAGCAGTACTTC
TRBV9	TRBJ2-7	TRBD2	-	CASSADPGLADEQYF	TGTGCCAGCAGCGCGGACCCGGGACTAGCTGACGAGCAGTACTTC
TRBV9	TRBJ1-1	-	once	CASSVYYYTEAFF	TGTGCCAGCAGCGTATACTATTACACTGAAGCTTTCTTT
TRBV27	TRBJ2-1	-	-	CASSLLGGYSNYNEQFF	TGTGCCAGCAGTTTATTAGGGGGGTATTCAAACTACAATGAGCAGTTCTTC
TRBV5-5	TRBJ2-4	TRBD2	-	CASSLLRTSVYIQYF	TGTGCCAGCAGCTTGTTGCGGACTAGCGTATACATTCAGTACTTC
TRBV4-1	TRBJ2-3	TRBD2	-	CASSRKTSGGPTDTQYF	TGCGCCAGCAGCCGAAAGACTAGCGGGGGGCCCACAGATACGCAGTATTTT
TRBV19	TRBJ2-2	-	-	CASSISKGGELFF	TGTGCCAGTAGTATCAGTAAGGGCGGGGAGCTGTTTTTT
TRBV5-4	TRBJ2-7	-	-	CASSHRGPMGEQYF	TGTGCCAGCAGCCATCGGGGCCCTATGGGCGAGCAGTACTTC
TRBV7-6	TRBJ1-6	TRBD1	few	CASSAAGTGYSPLHF	TGTGCCAGCAGCGCTGCCGGGACAGGGTATTCACCCCTCCACTTT
TRBV28	TRBJ1-4	-	-	CASRLLWGNEKLFF	TGTGCCAGCAGGTTATTGTGGGGCAATGAAAAACTGTTTTTT
TRBV19	TRBJ2-7	-	-	CASSSGDRPIDEQYF	TGTGCCAGTAGTAGTGGCGACAGGCCCATCGACGAGCAGTACTTC
TRBV2	TRBJ1-1	-	-	CASSELVQPDTEAFF	TGTGCCAGCAGTGAGCTAGTCCAACCAGACACTGAAGCTTTCTTT
TRBV5-5	TRBJ1-2	-	-	CASSLIQSGYTF	TGTGCCAGCAGCTTGATACAGAGTGGCTACACCTTC
TRBV28	TRBJ2-7	-	-	CASRHNYEQYF	TGTGCCAGCAGGCATAACTACGAGCAGTACTTC
TRBV11-2	TRBJ1-5	-	-	CASSLGGVRQPQHF	TGTGCCAGCAGCTTGGGGGGTGTACGTCAGCCCCAGCATTTT
TRBV29-1	TRBJ1-1	-	-	CSVQQGTNTEAFF	TGCAGCGTCCAACAGGGAACGAACACTGAAGCTTTCTTT
TRBV13	TRBJ2-2	TRBD2	once	CASSRGRPVGELFF	TGTGCCAGCAGCCGCGGGAGGCCTGTCGGGGAGCTGTTTTTT
TRBV5-8	TRBJ1-5	-	-	CASSRSGTAGGLNQPQHF	TGTGCCAGCAGTCGGTCCGGGACTGCGGGGGGTCTTAATCAGCCCCAGCATTTT
TRBV30	TRBJ2-5	TRBD1	-	CAWSGGQGAWETQYF	TGTGCCTGGAGTGGCGGACAGGGGGCATGGGAGACCCAGTACTTC
TRBV19	TRBJ1-2	-	once	CASSIDGSVYGYTF	TGTGCCAGTAGTATAGATGGGTCAGTCTATGGCTACACCTTC
TRBV6-2/TRBV6-3	TRBJ1-2	-	-	CASSPGGYGYTF	TGTGCCAGCAGCCCCGGTGGCTATGGCTACACCTTC